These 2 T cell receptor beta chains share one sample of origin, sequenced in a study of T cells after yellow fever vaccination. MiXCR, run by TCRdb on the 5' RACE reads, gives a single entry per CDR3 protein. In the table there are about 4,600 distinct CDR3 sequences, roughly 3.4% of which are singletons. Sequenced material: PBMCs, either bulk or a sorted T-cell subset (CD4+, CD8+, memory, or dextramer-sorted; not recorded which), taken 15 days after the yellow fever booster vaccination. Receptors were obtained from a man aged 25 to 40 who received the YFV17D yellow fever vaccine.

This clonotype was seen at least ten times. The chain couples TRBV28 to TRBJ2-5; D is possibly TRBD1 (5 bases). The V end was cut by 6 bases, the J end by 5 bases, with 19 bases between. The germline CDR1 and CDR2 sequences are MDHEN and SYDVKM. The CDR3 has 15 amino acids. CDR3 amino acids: CASRPKTRVRETQYF. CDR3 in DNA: TGTGCCAGCAGACCCAAGACCAGGGTCAGGGAGACCCAGTACTTC.

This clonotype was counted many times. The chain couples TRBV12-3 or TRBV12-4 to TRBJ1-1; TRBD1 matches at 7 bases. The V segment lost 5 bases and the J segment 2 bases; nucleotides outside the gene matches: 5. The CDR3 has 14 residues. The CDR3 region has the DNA TGTGCCAGCAGTAGGGGACAGACCAACACTGAAGCTTTCTTT. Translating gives CASSRGQTNTEAFF.